This T cell receptor beta chain stems from a study of CD8 T cells in Susac syndrome. An input of about 0.45 to 1 ug of RNA was subjected to reverse transcription using random hexamers. TCRdb re-called the immunoSEQ multiplex PCR reads with MiXCR, one entry per CDR3 protein. Altogether some 160,000 distinct CDR3 sequences are present, approximately 96% being singletons, with the ten largest covering 0.065% to 0.095%. CDR1 and CDR2 from the germline V gene are KGHSH and LQKENI. This CDR3 region has 13 residues. V was clipped by 5 bases and J by 4 bases, with 10 bases between them. The sample taken for sequencing was CD4+ T cells from PBMCs. The chain uses TRBV18 and TRBJ2-3; a possible D gene is TRBD1 (5 bases). The source is a human donor with Susac syndrome. The CDR3 loop is CASSDSIADTQYF. The CDR3 nucleotides read TGTGCCAGCTCAGACAGTATCGCAGATACGCAGTATTTT.